This T cell receptor beta chain was recorded in a study of cytomegalovirus exposure and HLA in healthy donors. Notes on this clone: What it binds is not known.

Study findings and constraints: Whilst most TCR sequences proved rare, a subset of public TCRs occurred across many donors. Analyses of presence/absence relied on an assumption of roughly uniform sequencing depth across donors. A missense variant in DCLRE1C was later tied to TCR beta V- and J-gene trimming.

The CDR3 sequence is 14 residues long. V lost 3 bases, J lost 1 base, and 9 bases lay in between. Per germline, CDR1 MDHEN and CDR2 SYDVKM. The PCR contained 60 Vbeta and 13 Jbeta primers. Sequenced by immunoSEQ multiplex PCR; TCRdb stores in-frame clones only, minus some. The table lists about 150,000 clones, 81% of them singletons, with approximately 1.2% in the top ten. Sequenced sample: PBMCs. This clonotype was obtained from a man aged 50 to 60 in good health and CMV-seropositive. The chain uses TRBV28 and TRBJ1-1; D is unresolved. As DNA, the CDR3 is TGTGCCAGCAGTTTCTTGGGAGAGAACACTGAAGCTTTCTTT. It codes for CASSFLGENTEAFF.